Below, 25 T cell receptor beta chains from the same sample are listed, as sequenced in a study of T-cell memory formation after mild COVID-19 (dated by TCRdb to 2020 to 2023). The library was built by means of 5' RACE. Instrument on record: Illumina NovaSeq 6000. The public reads were reprocessed in TCRdb via fastp at Q25 and MiXCR, keeping in-frame beta chains. Merged by CDR3 protein, the rows form single entries marked with the most common genes and DNA. The sample table contains 5,000 or so distinct CDR3 sequences; only one count was recorded for around a quarter of them. The ten largest make up about 2% of the sample. The sequenced material came from PBMCs or a T cell subset sorted from them (not recorded which). The receptors were gathered from an adult who had mild COVID-19 (a few samples of this study predate the infection). The sample titles of this study are shuffled in the database, so cell type and time point are left out.

This clonotype rates as medium-sized. This chain joins TRBV5-1 and TRBJ2-3, with 7 bases that match TRBD1. Trimming cost V 2 bases and J 0 bases; bases outside gene matches: 3. The CDR3 spans 15 residues. Looked up from germline, CDR1 is SGHRS and CDR2 is YFSETQ. The CDR3 loop is CASSLMGQSTDTQYF. The CDR3 DNA is TGCGCCAGCAGCTTAATGGGACAGAGCACAGATACGCAGTATTTT. The full variable domain, in which reference TRBV5-1 and TRBJ2-3 provide the parts outside the CDR3, is KAGVTQTPRYLIKTRGQQVTLSCSPISGHRSVSWYQQTPGQGLQFLFEYFSETQRNKGNFPGRFSGRQFSNSRSEMNVSTLELGDSALYLCASSLMGQSTDTQYFGPGTRLTVL.

By sample fraction, this clonotype is medium-sized. This chain links TRBV7-9 with TRBJ1-4, with TRBD1 as a possible D gene (5 bases). With 2 bases removed from V and 3 bases from J, the gap between germline ends came to 10 bases. Germline V lookup: CDR1 SEHNR, CDR2 FQNEAQ (reference sequence). This CDR3 has 15 amino acids. CDR3 in DNA: TGTGCCAGCAGCTTAACAGGCTCATCTAATGAAAAACTGTTTTTT. Translating it yields CASSLTGSSNEKLFF.

By share, this clonotype counts as large (0.1 to 1%). The chain carries TRBV20-1 and TRBJ2-1, with 9 bases fitting TRBD1. This CDR3 region has 14 residues. With V trimmed by 4 bases and J by 3 bases, 4 bases remained unmatched. The germline V gene has CDR1 DFQATT and CDR2 SNEGSKA (reference sequence). The CDR3 nucleotides are TGCAGTGCTACCCCGGGACAGGGCTACAATGAGCAGTTCTTC. Its translation is CSATPGQGYNEQFF.

This clonotype ranks as medium-sized. DNA of the CDR3: TGTGCCAGCAGCTCCTCCGGACAGGGCTGGGAAGCTTTCTTT. It specifies CASSSSGQGWEAFF. The rearrangement uses TRBV7-9 and TRBJ1-1; 8 bases map to TRBD1. V gave up 4 bases and J gave up 8 bases; unmatched junction bases: 9. The CDR3 is 14 amino acids. Germline CDR1 and CDR2: SEHNR and FQNEAQ (reference sequence).

CDR3 coding DNA: TGCGCCAGCAGCTTGGAGAAATACAATGAGCAGTTCTTC. It codes for CASSLEKYNEQFF. The chain carries TRBV5-1 and TRBJ2-1; no definite D call. Germline CDR1 reads SGHRS; CDR2 reads YFSETQ. Trimming pared 0 bases from V and 4 bases from J, leaving 5 bases between. The CDR3 contains 13 residues.

The gene calls are TRBV5-1 and TRBJ2-1, with a tentative D call TRBD1 (5 bases). Per the germline V gene, CDR1 is SGHRS and CDR2 is YFSETQ. V shed 6 bases and J shed 0 bases, with 10 bases lying between them. CDR3 length: 14 residues. CDR3 in DNA: TGCGCCAGCAAGGACACGAGCTCCTACAATGAGCAGTTCTTC. Protein product: CASKDTSSYNEQFF.

Ten or more counts support this clonotype. This sequence joins TRBV6-5 and TRBJ1-3, with D hard to call. The CDR3 has 14 amino acids. The V end was cut by 0 bases, the J end by 2 bases, with 5 bases between. Germline V gives CDR1 MNHEY, CDR2 SVGAGI. The chain's CDR3 is CASSYSWAGNTIYF. CDR3 nucleotides: TGTGCCAGCAGTTACTCGTGGGCTGGAAACACCATATATTTT.

The gene calls are TRBV4-3 and TRBJ2-1, with 10 positions matching TRBD2. Germline-derived CDR1 and CDR2 are LGHNA and YSLEER. CDR3 length equals 17 residues. Trimming took 5 bases from V and 4 from J; bases not matched to a gene: 11. The CDR3 loop reads CASSSPGGLADYNEQFF. The CDR3 bases are TGCGCCAGCAGCTCCCCCGGAGGACTAGCGGATTACAATGAGCAGTTCTTC.

In its sample, this clonotype ranks as medium-sized. The chain couples TRBV27 to TRBJ1-2; tentative D call: TRBD1 (5 bases). There are 14 residues in the CDR3. V dropped 3 bases and J dropped 4 bases, with 12 bases sitting between them. Looked up from germline, CDR1 is MNHEY and CDR2 is SMNVEV (reference sequence). The CDR3 protein is CASSLGRDSYGYTF. DNA of the CDR3: TGTGCCAGCAGTTTGGGCAGGGACTCCTATGGCTACACCTTC.

The gene calls are TRBV5-1 and TRBJ2-3; 8 nucleotides match TRBD2. J lost 4 bases, V lost 2 bases, and 12 bases had no gene match. There are 17 residues in the CDR3. Per germline, CDR1 SGHRS and CDR2 YFSETQ. CDR3 amino acids: CASSFVPGGPRADTQYF. The CDR3 DNA sequence: TGCGCCAGCAGCTTTGTTCCGGGGGGGCCCCGAGCAGATACGCAGTATTTT.

The genes are TRBV4-2 and TRBJ2-4; 10 bases map to TRBD2. The CDR3 loop spans 17 amino acids. Germline V gene lookup returns CDR1 LGHNA and CDR2 YNFKEQ. J gave up 8 bases and V 0 bases, and 10 bases lay outside the gene matches. The CDR3 loop reads CASSQDPAGGVTDIQYF. CDR3 nucleotides: TGTGCCAGCAGCCAAGACCCAGCGGGGGGGGTTACGGACATTCAGTACTTC.

By share, this clonotype ranks as medium-sized. The CDR3 region is CASSLGQGRNQPQHF. Written as DNA, the CDR3 is TGTGCCAGCAGCCTGGGACAGGGGAGGAATCAGCCCCAGCATTTT. The rearrangement joins TRBV7-9 to TRBJ1-5; 10 bases map to TRBD1. This CDR3 comprises 15 residues. Germline CDR1 SEHNR, CDR2 FQNEAQ (reference sequence). V lost 5 bases to trimming and J lost 4 bases; unmatched junction nucleotides: 5.

This clonotype was observed at least ten times. V gene TRBV18 combines with J gene TRBJ1-4, with 10 nucleotides matching TRBD1. CDR3 size: 16 residues. V gave up 3 bases and J gave up 6 bases; unmatched junction bases: 7. Per the germline V gene, CDR1 is KGHSH and CDR2 is LQKENI. The CDR3 sequence: CASSPTAGTGDEKLFF. Here the CDR3 DNA reads TGTGCCAGCTCACCGACAGCGGGGACAGGGGATGAAAAACTGTTTTTT.

This clonotype is deemed medium-sized. The chain couples TRBV7-9 to TRBJ2-3; maybe TRBD2 (5 bases). Trimming removed 3 bases from V and 4 bases from J, with 8 bases in between. CDR1 is SEHNR, CDR2 FQNEAQ, per germline (reference sequence). The CDR3 is made up of 13 amino acids. CDR3 DNA: TGTGCCAGCAGCTTCCGGGAACCAGATACGCAGTATTTT. Residues: CASSFREPDTQYF.

Within the sample, this clonotype is large. The rearrangement joins TRBV12-3 or TRBV12-4 to TRBJ2-7, with a possible D match to TRBD1 (5 bases). CDR3 length: 13 residues. Trimming took off 3 bases at V and 2 bases at J, with 8 bases between the two ends. CDR3 loop: CASSFWTPYEQYF. DNA of the CDR3: TGTGCCAGCAGTTTTTGGACACCCTACGAGCAGTACTTC.

This clonotype ranks as large. The chain carries TRBV11-2 and TRBJ2-3; D call uncertain. The V end was cut by 1 base, the J end by 4 bases, with 0 bases between. This CDR3 is 11 amino acids long. The V gene's germline CDR1 is SGHAT and CDR2 FQNNGV. CDR3 in amino acids: CASSLADTQYF. The CDR3 nucleotides are TGTGCCAGCAGCTTAGCAGATACGCAGTATTTT.

This clonotype is classed as medium-sized (0.01 to 0.1%). The chain has TRBV5-1 and TRBJ1-5; 8 nucleotides match TRBD1. CDR1 SGHRS and CDR2 YFSETQ come from the germline V gene. The length of the CDR3 is 14 residues. J gave up 7 bases and V 3 bases, and 6 bases lay outside the gene matches. CDR3 coding DNA: TGCGCCAGCAGCTCAGGACAGGGTGGACAGCCCCAGCATTTT. It codes for CASSSGQGGQPQHF.

CDR3 sequence reads: CASSLAGLPLNSPLHF. For the CDR3, the DNA is TGTGCCAGCAGCTTAGCGGGGCTTCCTTTGAATTCACCCCTCCACTTT. The chain combines TRBV7-6 with TRBJ1-6; possible D gene TRBD1, 5 bases. Germline assignment: CDR1 SGHVS and CDR2 FNYEAQ. The CDR3 spans 16 residues. The V end lost 0 bases, the J end lost 7 bases, and 13 bases lay between the germline ends. Complete variable domain (other parts from reference TRBV7-6 and TRBJ1-6): GAGVSQSPRYKVTKRGQDVALRCDPISGHVSLYWYRQALGQGPEFLTYFNYEAQQDKSGLPNDRFSAERPEGSISTLTIQRTEQRDSAMYRCASSLAGLPLNSPLHFGNGTRLTVT.

This clonotype is medium-sized (0.01 to 0.1%) by share. The chain combines TRBV12-3 or TRBV12-4 with TRBJ2-3; D unclear. V dropped 1 base and J dropped 8 bases, with 7 bases sitting between them. CDR3 length equals 12 residues. The CDR3 is CASSLDLATQYF. The CDR3 coding sequence is TGTGCCAGCAGTTTAGATCTCGCTACGCAGTATTTT.

The chain employs TRBV3-1 and TRBJ2-5; D may correspond to TRBD1 or TRBD2 (5 bases each). This CDR3 spans 14 amino acids. The germline V gene encodes CDR1 LGHDT and CDR2 YNNKEL (reference sequence). Trimming removed 4 bases from V and 4 bases from J, with 13 bases in between. The CDR3 coding sequence is TGTGCCAGCAGCCTCCGGGGCGTTTCAGAGACCCAGTACTTC. Translated, it gives CASSLRGVSETQYF.

Relative to its sample, this clonotype is medium-sized (0.01 to 0.1%). The chain uses TRBV9 and TRBJ1-1; D may be TRBD1 (6 bases). Germline loops: CDR1 SGDLS, CDR2 YYNGEE. The CDR3 is made up of 15 amino acids. The germline V and J ends were trimmed by 3 bases and 4 bases, with 16 bases remaining between them. For the CDR3, the DNA is TGTGCCAGCAGCGCCGGAGCAAACAGGGTCACTGAAGCTTTCTTT. This translates into CASSAGANRVTEAFF.

This clonotype qualifies as medium-sized (0.01 to 0.1%). The chain recombines TRBV7-2 with TRBJ2-3, with D hard to call. Per germline, CDR1 SGHTA and CDR2 FQGNSA. Trimming left V 1 base short and J 1 base short, with 15 bases between. The CDR3 covers 17 residues. CDR3 in amino acids: CASSLGFRRLGTDTQYF. The CDR3 nucleotides are TGTGCCAGCAGCTTAGGTTTTCGCAGGTTGGGCACAGATACGCAGTATTTT.

This clonotype ranks as medium-sized. The rearrangement joins TRBV5-1 to TRBJ2-1; D possibly corresponds to TRBD1 (6 bases). The CDR3 length is 14 residues. Germline loops: CDR1 SGHRS, CDR2 YFSETQ. The V and J ends lost 0 bases and 2 bases respectively, with 6 bases between them. In DNA, the CDR3 is TGCGCCAGCAGCTTGGGGACAGCCTACAATGAGCAGTTCTTC. Protein sequence: CASSLGTAYNEQFF. Full variable domain (rest looked up from reference TRBV5-1 and TRBJ2-1): KAGVTQTPRYLIKTRGQQVTLSCSPISGHRSVSWYQQTPGQGLQFLFEYFSETQRNKGNFPGRFSGRQFSNSRSEMNVSTLELGDSALYLCASSLGTAYNEQFFGPGTRLTVL.

Ten or more counts support this clonotype. The CDR3 DNA sequence: TGTGCCAGCAGCAGGGACAGGGTAGCCTATGGCTACACCTTC. This translates into CASSRDRVAYGYTF. The chain links TRBV27 to TRBJ1-2, with 9 bases lining up with TRBD1. With 6 bases clipped from V and 4 bases from J, the junction kept 6 bases outside the gene matches. Germline loops: CDR1 MNHEY, CDR2 SMNVEV (reference sequence). CDR3 length: 14 amino acids.

The chain is built from TRBV7-2 and TRBJ2-2, with D perhaps matching TRBD2 (6 bases). Trimming cost V 5 bases and J 4 bases, with 14 bases left between them. This CDR3 is built from 15 residues. Germline V gene lookup returns CDR1 SGHTA and CDR2 FQGNSA. CDR3: CASSLRERGTGELFF. In DNA form, the CDR3 reads TGTGCCAGCAGCCTACGGGAGAGGGGCACCGGGGAGCTGTTTTTT.